The 28 T cell receptor beta chains presented below share a single source sample, sequenced in a study of shared clonotypes between healthy human individuals (dated by TCRdb to 2018 to 2021). The library was produced with the immunoSEQ multiplex PCR assay. Entries here come from immuneACCESS through TCRdb and include only in-frame sequences with V and J called. Some clones fail to appear in such tables; in the studies checked, an unresolved V gene covers under half of the shortfall, and the cause of the remainder is unknown. This sample lists about 730,000 clones; 55% to 80% were detected once. The ten biggest clones cover around 1.7% of the sample. The sequenced material came from memory CD4+ T cells sorted from blood. The meaning of the sample's cell subset or site label: CD45RA-negative fraction. The receptors here all came from a woman in her thirties in good health.

This rearrangement joins TRBV4-2 to TRBJ1-5, with D maybe TRBD1 (6 bases). Trimming took off 0 bases at V and 5 bases at J, with 11 bases between the two ends. The CDR3 loop spans 15 amino acids. CDR1 and CDR2 from the germline V gene are LGHNA and YNFKEQ. In nucleotides, the CDR3 is TGTGCCAGCAGCCAAGAAGGGGGAACGGATCAGCCCCAGCATTTT. It yields the protein CASSQEGGTDQPQHF.

The chain is built from TRBV13 and TRBJ2-1, with D possibly being TRBD2 (5 bases). CDR1 and CDR2 (germline): PRHDT, FYEKMQ (reference sequence). The CDR3 is 14 amino acids. The V end was cut by 5 bases, the J end by 6 bases, with 14 bases between. CDR3 amino acids: CASSTQTSSNEQFF. DNA of the CDR3: TGTGCCAGCAGCACCCAAACTAGTTCCAATGAGCAGTTCTTC.

This chain joins TRBV2 and TRBJ1-1; 7 bases match TRBD1. Germline CDR1 SNHLY, CDR2 FYNNEI. The J segment lost 3 bases and the V segment lost 6 bases, leaving 10 bases of the junction unmatched. CDR3 length equals 15 residues. The CDR3 coding sequence is TGTGCCAGCAGCCCTCGGACAGGACCCCACACTGAAGCTTTCTTT. Protein product: CASSPRTGPHTEAFF.

In this sample, this clone turned up once. The chain is built from TRBV7-2 and TRBJ1-5, with D tentatively TRBD1 (6 bases). Per germline, CDR1 SGHTA and CDR2 FQGNSA. The CDR3 runs 16 residues. V lost 1 base, J lost 11 bases, and 21 bases lay in between. The CDR3 reads CASSLGRGTSTGAQHF. The CDR3 DNA reads as TGTGCCAGCAGCTTAGGCCGCGGGACATCCACGGGGGCCCAGCATTTT.

This clone was detected only once. V and J are TRBV28 and TRBJ1-1, with 9 bases lining up with TRBD1. V lost 4 bases to trimming and J lost 5 bases; unmatched junction nucleotides: 11. Germline CDR1 MDHEN, CDR2 SYDVKM. This CDR3 region has 16 residues. CDR3 sequence: CASSSPGTGKVTEAFF. CDR3 in DNA: TGTGCCAGCAGTTCTCCCGGGACAGGGAAGGTGACTGAAGCTTTCTTT.

The rearrangement uses TRBV6-5 and TRBJ1-2; TRBD1 is a possible D gene (6 bases). CDR3 length equals 14 residues. V shed 6 bases and J shed 2 bases, with 13 bases lying between them. The germline CDR1 and CDR2 sequences are MNHEY and SVGAGI. The CDR3 loop is CASRTDSPNYGYTF. CDR3 nucleotide sequence: TGTGCCAGCAGAACGGACAGCCCGAACTATGGCTACACCTTC.

This chain connects TRBV11-1 to TRBJ2-7; 10 bases line up with TRBD1. CDR3 length equals 15 residues. The germline gives CDR1 SGHAT, CDR2 FQDESV (reference sequence). The V and J ends lost 0 bases and 3 bases, in that order; junction bases with no gene match: 2. CDR3 in amino acids: CASSLARTGGYEQYF. As DNA, the CDR3 is TGTGCCAGCAGCTTAGCGCGGACAGGGGGCTACGAGCAGTACTTC.

This clone was counted at least ten times. This chain connects TRBV5-1 to TRBJ2-7, with TRBD1 matching over 9 bases. The V gene's germline CDR1 is SGHRS and CDR2 YFSETQ. J lost 3 bases, V lost 2 bases, and 3 bases had no gene match. This CDR3 spans 14 amino acids. The CDR3, as DNA: TGCGCCAGCAGCTTAACAGGGGGCATCTACGAGCAGTACTTC. Its translation is CASSLTGGIYEQYF.

Only one count was recorded for this clone. Other DNA sequences in this sample translate to the same CDR3. The chain joins TRBV29-1 to TRBJ2-3; TRBD2 matches 9 bases. Germline loops: CDR1 SQVTM, CDR2 ANQGSEA. The CDR3 is 14 residues long. V dropped 6 bases and J dropped 1; count of bases not matched to a gene: 5. CDR3 sequence reads: CSVELAGGTDTQYF. CDR3 sequence (DNA): TGCAGCGTGGAATTAGCGGGAGGCACAGATACGCAGTATTTT.

V is TRBV28 and J is TRBJ1-1; no clear D. This CDR3 has 12 residues. V was pared by 6 bases and J by 5 bases, with 10 bases between. Germline CDR1 is MDHEN and CDR2 is SYDVKM. The DNA for the CDR3 is TGTGCCAGCAGCTTACAGATGACTGAAGCTTTCTTT. It codes for CASSLQMTEAFF.

This clone has just one count. The chain uses TRBV6-6 and TRBJ2-1; 8 positions match TRBD2. The CDR3 runs 15 residues. In germline, CDR1 is MNHNY, CDR2 SVGAGI (reference sequence). With 3 bases clipped from V and 4 bases from J, the junction kept 5 bases outside the gene matches. CDR3: CASSYLAGTYNEQFF. For the CDR3, the DNA is TGTGCCAGCAGTTATCTAGCGGGTACATACAATGAGCAGTTCTTC.

This chain joins TRBV21-1 and TRBJ2-7; the D call of TRBD2 is as the table states it, not checked on the DNA. TRBV21-1 is termed a pseudogene. The CDR3 is 11 amino acids. For the CDR3, the DNA is TGTGCCAGCAGCAAAGAGCCCGAGCAGTACTTC. Amino acids: CASSKEPEQYF.

The rearrangement uses TRBV5-1 and TRBJ2-5, with unresolved D. Germline CDR1 is SGHRS and CDR2 is YFSETQ. The CDR3 is made up of 14 amino acids. Trimming cost V 1 base and J 2 bases, with 9 bases left between them. The CDR3 DNA sequence: TGCGCCAGCAGCTTGAATCACGGACAAGAGACCCAGTACTTC. Amino acid sequence: CASSLNHGQETQYF.

The V and J genes are TRBV5-6 and TRBJ2-7; perhaps TRBD2 as D (5 bases). Germline CDR1 and CDR2: SGHDT and YYEEEE. The ends were cut back, 2 bases at V and 6 bases at J, with 9 bases in the middle. CDR3 length: 12 amino acids. The CDR3 loop is CASSFVEGEQYF. CDR3 nucleotide sequence: TGTGCCAGCAGCTTCGTAGAGGGCGAGCAGTACTTC.

The genes are TRBV29-1 and TRBJ2-7, with 8 bases identical to TRBD1. This CDR3 region has 14 residues. Germline V CDR1 and CDR2: SQVTM, ANQGSEA. With V trimmed by 5 bases and J by 3 bases, 9 bases remained unmatched. CDR3 coding DNA: TGCAGCGTTACAAGGACAGGGAATGGCTACGAGCAGTACTTC. This sequence encodes CSVTRTGNGYEQYF.

J is TRBJ2-7 and V is TRBV30; 13 bases align to TRBD2. V shed 1 base and J 1 base; nucleotides not matched to a gene: 1. The CDR3 runs 15 residues. Germline values: CDR1 GTSNPN, CDR2 SVGIG (reference sequence). In DNA form, the CDR3 reads TGTGCCTGGAGTGAGGGACTAGCGGGATCCTACGAGCAGTACTTC. Translated: CAWSEGLAGSYEQYF.

The gene calls are TRBV7-2 and TRBJ2-2; D is perhaps TRBD2 (5 bases). The germline V gene has CDR1 SGHTA and CDR2 FQGNSA. This CDR3 comprises 15 residues. V lost 2 bases, J lost 5 bases, and 12 bases lay in between. CDR3 DNA: TGTGCCAGCAGCTTAAATTCACTAGTAACCGGGGAGCTGTTTTTT. It translates to CASSLNSLVTGELFF.

The J gene is TRBJ2-5, the V gene TRBV4-1; possibly TRBD1 or TRBD2 for D (5 bases each). The CDR3 spans 15 residues. Germline V gives CDR1 MGHRA, CDR2 YSYEKL. Trimming pared 1 base from V and 5 bases from J, leaving 14 bases between. This chain's CDR3 is CASSQGGWEKETQYF. CDR3 DNA sequence: TGCGCCAGCAGCCAAGGGGGCTGGGAGAAGGAGACCCAGTACTTC.

The chain uses TRBV15 and TRBJ1-5; D is possibly TRBD1 (5 bases). This CDR3 comprises 16 residues. V lost 1 base and J 3 bases, leaving 13 bases between the germline ends. Germline V CDR1 and CDR2: LNHNV, YYDKDF (reference sequence). In DNA, the CDR3 is TGTGCCACCAGCAGAGTGGGGGGAGTAGACAATCAGCCCCAGCATTTT. This codes for CATSRVGGVDNQPQHF.

Of note for this clone: Within the sample, other DNA sequences also encode this same CDR3. The chain has TRBV5-1 and TRBJ2-3; either TRBD1 or TRBD2 may fit D (5 bases each). The CDR3 consists of 14 residues. Germline values: CDR1 SGHRS, CDR2 YFSETQ. V shed 0 bases and J shed 6 bases, with 11 bases lying between them. The CDR3 reads CASSLGTGGDTQYF. CDR3 sequence (DNA): TGCGCCAGCAGCTTGGGTACAGGAGGCGATACGCAGTATTTT.

This clone was found a few times. The chain recombines TRBV5-1 with TRBJ2-3; possibly TRBD2 for D (6 bases). With 4 bases removed from V and 2 bases from J, the gap between germline ends came to 11 bases. The CDR3 spans 14 residues. CDR1 is SGHRS and CDR2 is YFSETQ in the germline V gene. The CDR3 region is CASSTGTLTDTQYF. In nucleotides, the CDR3 is TGCGCCAGCAGCACCGGGACTCTCACAGATACGCAGTATTTT.

This clone was found many times. The chain recombines TRBV28 with TRBJ2-7, with D maybe TRBD1 (5 bases). This CDR3 has 14 amino acids. Between the trimmed V and J ends, which lost 6 bases and 0 bases, there was a span of 12 bases. CDR1 MDHEN and CDR2 SYDVKM come from the germline V gene. The DNA for the CDR3 is TGTGCCAGCAGGCTGACAGATAGCTCCTACGAGCAGTACTTC. As protein: CASRLTDSSYEQYF.

The chain combines TRBV6-6 with TRBJ1-5, with a weak D call TRBD1 (6 bases). In germline, CDR1 is MNHNY, CDR2 SVGAGI (reference sequence). This CDR3 is built from 13 residues. The CDR3 loop is CATQGNSNQPQHF. Written as DNA, the CDR3 is TGTGCTACGCAGGGGAATAGCAATCAGCCCCAGCATTTT.

The count of this clone is one. The V gene is TRBV28, the J gene TRBJ1-4; possible D gene TRBD1, 5 bases. CDR3 size: 15 residues. Germline-derived CDR1 and CDR2 are MDHEN and SYDVKM. Trimming left V 7 bases short and J 3 bases short, with 15 bases between. The CDR3 DNA sequence: TGTGCCAGCACCCCTGGGGGGGGAGCTAATGAAAAACTGTTTTTT. Its translation is CASTPGGGANEKLFF.

The table lists this clone with a count of one. The genes are TRBV19 and TRBJ2-5; D remains ambiguous. Trimming took off 5 bases at V and 5 bases at J, with 18 bases between the two ends. The germline V gene has CDR1 LNHDA and CDR2 SQIVND (reference sequence). CDR3 length: 15 amino acids. This CDR3 is CASSPSRLGLETQYF. CDR3 DNA: TGTGCCAGTAGTCCCTCCCGTCTGGGGTTGGAGACCCAGTACTTC.

The chain recombines TRBV19 with TRBJ2-3; 8 bases map to TRBD1. This CDR3 comprises 16 residues. CDR1 is LNHDA and CDR2 is SQIVND in the germline V gene (reference sequence). Losses at the gene ends were 6 bases for V and 3 bases for J; bases not matched to a gene: 11. This CDR3 is CASSTPDRGITDTQYF. CDR3 in DNA: TGTGCCAGTAGCACGCCCGACAGGGGTATAACAGATACGCAGTATTTT.

The J gene is TRBJ2-7, the V gene TRBV1; the table's D call, TRBD2, was not checked against the DNA. TRBV1 is described as a pseudogene. This CDR3 has 12 amino acids. The CDR3 DNA sequence: TGCACCAGCAGCCGGGTAGCACGCGAGCAGTACTTC. Protein sequence: CTSSRVAREQYF.

In this sample, this clone turned up many times. The chain links TRBV7-8 to TRBJ1-2, with TRBD1 as a possible D gene (5 bases). The CDR3 loop spans 14 amino acids. Germline V gene sequence: CDR1 SGHVS, CDR2 FQNEAQ. V was shortened by 4 bases and J by 3 bases, with 12 bases between the two germline ends. CDR3 sequence: CASSSGLPDYGYTF. DNA of the CDR3: TGTGCCAGCAGCTCGGGACTGCCTGACTATGGCTACACCTTC.